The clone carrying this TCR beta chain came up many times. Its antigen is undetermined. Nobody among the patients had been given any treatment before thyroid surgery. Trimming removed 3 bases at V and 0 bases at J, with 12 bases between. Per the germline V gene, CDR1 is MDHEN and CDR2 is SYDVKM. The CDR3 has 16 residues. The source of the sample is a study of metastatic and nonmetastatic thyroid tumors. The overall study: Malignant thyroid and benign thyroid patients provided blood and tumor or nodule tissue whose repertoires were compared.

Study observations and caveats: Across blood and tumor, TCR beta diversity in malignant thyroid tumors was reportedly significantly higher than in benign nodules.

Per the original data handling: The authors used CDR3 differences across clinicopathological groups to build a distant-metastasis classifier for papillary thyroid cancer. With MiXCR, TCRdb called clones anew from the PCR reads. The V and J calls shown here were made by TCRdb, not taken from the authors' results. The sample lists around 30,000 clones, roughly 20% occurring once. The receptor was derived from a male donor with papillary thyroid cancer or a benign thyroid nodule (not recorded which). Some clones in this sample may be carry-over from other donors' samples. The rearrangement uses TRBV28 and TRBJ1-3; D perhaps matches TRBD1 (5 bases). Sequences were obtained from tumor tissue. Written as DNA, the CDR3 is TGTGCCAGCAGTTTTGTCGTAGGGGTCTCTGGAAACACCATATATTTT. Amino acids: CASSFVVGVSGNTIYF.